This T cell receptor (beta chain) was observed in a study of blood T cell repertoires in COVID-19. Across the whole study: Donors in the United States, Italy and Spain gave samples during acute or convalescent COVID-19. PBMCs, B-cell-depleted T cells, or T cells were the source of the cDNA or gDNA that made up the material.

CDR3 length equals 15 residues. V dropped 6 bases and J dropped 1; count of bases not matched to a gene: 7. Germline loops: CDR1 LNHDA, CDR2 SQIVND (reference sequence). Original methodology: The assay estimated nucleated cells by amplifying reference gene primers. Here immunoSEQ multiplex PCR was the method, and the copy in TCRdb shows in-frame clones only, minus some. V and J calls and clone size are those listed in that table; D and trimming were worked out from the DNA. The sample lists 100,000 to 120,000 clones; approximately 68% were seen once. V gene TRBV19 combines with J gene TRBJ1-2, with TRBD1 identical over 8 bases. The source of this sequence is a woman in her sixties or seventies with acute or convalescent COVID-19. Material: peripheral blood. The DNA of the CDR3 is TGTGCCAGTAGGGGGATGGACAGGGTTAACTATGGCTACACCTTC. This encodes CASRGMDRVNYGYTF. Drawing the rest from reference TRBV19 and TRBJ1-2, the complete variable domain is DGGITQSPKYLFRKEGQNVTLSCEQNLNHDAMYWYRQDPGQGLRLIYYSQIVNDFQKGDIAEGYSVSREKKESFPLTVTSAQKNPTAFYLCASRGMDRVNYGYTFGSGTRLTVV.